This TCR beta chain was recovered during a study of control samples from healthy donors and cancer patients. Sequencing used immunoSEQ multiplex PCR; TCRdb keeps in-frame clones, though not all of them. This sample yields roughly 120,000 clones, of which about 90% are seen a single time; almost 40% belongs to the top ten. This CDR3 has 17 residues. Trimming took off 3 bases at V and 0 bases at J, with 17 bases between the two ends. The material sequenced was blood. V usage is TRBV23-1 and J usage is TRBJ1-2; TRBD1 is a possible D gene (6 bases). TRBV23-1 is given ORF status, its function remaining uncertain. The sequence was obtained from a man between 45 and 60 years old in good health. DNA of the CDR3: TGCGCCAGCAGTCACCCCGGGGGGCGAAGCCCTAACTATGGCTACACCTTC. It encodes CASSHPGGRSPNYGYTF.